These 4 T cell receptor beta chains were all obtained from the same sample, sequenced in a study of T cells after yellow fever vaccination. TCRdb fed the 5' RACE reads into MiXCR, producing one record per CDR3 protein. The table shows under 550,000 distinct CDR3 sequences, with just over 20% occurring only once. The sample consisted of PBMCs, taken less than 25 days after the first yellow fever vaccination. The receptors shown here come from a man between 18 and 29 years old who received the YFV17D yellow fever vaccine.

The V gene is TRBV2, the J gene TRBJ2-1; TRBD2 matches 7 bases. Looked up from germline, CDR1 is SNHLY and CDR2 is FYNNEI. The CDR3 consists of 11 residues. V trimming: 7 bases; J trimming: 12 bases; junction bases outside the gene matches: 6. DNA of the CDR3: TGTGCCAGCACCCAACCGGGGGGGCAGTTCTTC. It codes for CASTQPGGQFF.

The chain uses TRBV7-9 and TRBJ2-2; D gene ambiguous. The germline gives CDR1 SEHNR, CDR2 FQNEAQ (reference sequence). This CDR3 has 14 amino acids. V dropped 6 bases and J dropped 7 bases, with 15 bases sitting between them. DNA of the CDR3: TGTGCCAGCAGATTGACTCATAATCACGGGGAGCTGTTTTTT. This encodes CASRLTHNHGELFF.

The chain links TRBV12-3 or TRBV12-4 to TRBJ1-5, with D possibly TRBD1 on 6 matching bases. Trimming stripped 8 bases from V and 2 bases from J, with 13 bases between. The CDR3 runs to 14 residues. The CDR3 here is CASRGGNRNQPQHF. DNA of the CDR3: TGTGCCAGCCGCGGGGGCAATCGCAATCAGCCCCAGCATTTT.

About this clonotype: A much more abundant neighbour one base away suggests this may be a read error. Because it lacks the conserved phenylalanine or tryptophan at the end, this CDR3 is likely a read error. The chain combines TRBV7-2 with TRBJ1-1; weak D call: TRBD1 (6 bases). Germline V gene sequence: CDR1 SGHTA, CDR2 FQGNSA. The CDR3 has 14 amino acids. Trimming stripped 8 bases from V and 5 bases from J, with 18 bases between. CDR3 nucleotide sequence: TGTGCCAGCCGGTGGACAGACATAAGAACTGAAGCTTTCTCT. This codes for CASRWTDIRTEAFS.